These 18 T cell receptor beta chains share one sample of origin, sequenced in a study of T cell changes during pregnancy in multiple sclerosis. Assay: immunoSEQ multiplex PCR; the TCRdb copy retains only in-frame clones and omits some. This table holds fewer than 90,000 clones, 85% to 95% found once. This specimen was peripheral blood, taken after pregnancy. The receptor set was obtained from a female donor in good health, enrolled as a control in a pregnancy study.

For the CDR3, the DNA is TGTGCCAGCTCACCACAAAAAGGACAGCACATCTCAACTAATGAAAAACTGTTTTTT. Its translation: CASSPQKGQHISTNEKLFF. The chain uses TRBV18 and TRBJ1-4; maybe TRBD1 (6 bases). Between the trimmed V and J ends, which lost 1 base and 0 bases, there was a span of 18 bases. The CDR3 has 19 amino acids. Germline V gene sequence: CDR1 KGHSH, CDR2 LQKENI. Supplemented by reference TRBV18 and TRBJ1-4, the full variable domain reads NAGVMQNPRHLVRRRGQEARLRCSPMKGHSHVYWYRQLPEEGLKFMVYLQKENIIDESGMPKERFSAEFPKEGPSILRIQQVVRGDSAAYFCASSPQKGQHISTNEKLFFGSGTQLSVL.

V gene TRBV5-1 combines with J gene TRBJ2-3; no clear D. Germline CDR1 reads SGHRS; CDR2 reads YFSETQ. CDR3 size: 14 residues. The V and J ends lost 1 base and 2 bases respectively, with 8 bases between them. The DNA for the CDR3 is TGCGCCAGCAGCTTGATCCAGGTCACAGATACGCAGTATTTT. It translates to CASSLIQVTDTQYF.

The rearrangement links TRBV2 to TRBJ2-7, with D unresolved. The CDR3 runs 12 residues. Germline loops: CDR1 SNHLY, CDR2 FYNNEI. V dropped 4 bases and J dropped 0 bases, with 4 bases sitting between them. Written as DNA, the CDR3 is TGTGCCAGCAGTGGGAGCTCCTACGAGCAGTACTTC. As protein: CASSGSSYEQYF.

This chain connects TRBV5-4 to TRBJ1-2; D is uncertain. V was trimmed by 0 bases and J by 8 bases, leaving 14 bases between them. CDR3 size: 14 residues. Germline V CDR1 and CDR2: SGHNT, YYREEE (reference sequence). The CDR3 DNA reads TGTGCCAGCAGCTTGGATGGCGCCGTAGCGGGCTACACCTTC. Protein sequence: CASSLDGAVAGYTF.

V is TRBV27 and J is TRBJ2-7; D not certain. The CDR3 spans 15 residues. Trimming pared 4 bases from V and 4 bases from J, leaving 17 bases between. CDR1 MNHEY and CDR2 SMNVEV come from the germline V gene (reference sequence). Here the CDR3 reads CASSSRFSTQYEQYF. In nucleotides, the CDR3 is TGTGCCAGCAGTTCTAGGTTCTCAACCCAATACGAGCAGTACTTC.

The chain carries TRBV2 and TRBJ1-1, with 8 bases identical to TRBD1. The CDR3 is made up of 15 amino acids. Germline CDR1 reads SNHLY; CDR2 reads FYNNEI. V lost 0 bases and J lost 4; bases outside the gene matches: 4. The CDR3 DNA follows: TGTGCCAGCAGTGAAGCGGGGCAGGGGGCCACTGAAGCTTTCTTT. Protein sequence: CASSEAGQGATEAFF. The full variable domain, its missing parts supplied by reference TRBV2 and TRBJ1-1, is EPEVTQTPSHQVTQMGQEVILRCVPISNHLYFYWYRQILGQKVEFLVSFYNNEISEKSEIFDDQFSVERPDGSNFTLKIRSTKLEDSAMYFCASSEAGQGATEAFFGQGTRLTVV.

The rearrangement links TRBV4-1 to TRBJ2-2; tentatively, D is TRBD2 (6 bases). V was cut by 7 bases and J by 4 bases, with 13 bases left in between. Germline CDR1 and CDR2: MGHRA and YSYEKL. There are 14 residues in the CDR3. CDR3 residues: CASKSVGGTGELFF. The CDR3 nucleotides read TGCGCCAGCAAGAGCGTGGGGGGCACCGGGGAGCTGTTTTTT.

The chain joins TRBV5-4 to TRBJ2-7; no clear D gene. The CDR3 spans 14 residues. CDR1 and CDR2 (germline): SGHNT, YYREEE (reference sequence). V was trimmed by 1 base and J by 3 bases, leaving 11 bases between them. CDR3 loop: CASSLPGFDYEQYF. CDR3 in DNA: TGTGCCAGCAGCTTGCCCGGGTTTGACTACGAGCAGTACTTC. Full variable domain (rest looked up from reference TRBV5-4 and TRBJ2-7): ETGVTQSPTHLIKTRGQQVTLRCSSQSGHNTVSWYQQALGQGPQFIFQYYREEENGRGNFPPRFSGLQFPNYSSELNVNALELDDSALYLCASSLPGFDYEQYFGPGTRLTVT.

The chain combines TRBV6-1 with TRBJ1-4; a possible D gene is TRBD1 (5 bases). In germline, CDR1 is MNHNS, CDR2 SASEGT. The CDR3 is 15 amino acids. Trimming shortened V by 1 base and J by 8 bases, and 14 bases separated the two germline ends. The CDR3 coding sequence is TGTGCCAGCAGTGAAGTGGGGCGACGGCCCGAAAAACTGTTTTTT. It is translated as CASSEVGRRPEKLFF.

CDR3 sequence (DNA): TGTGCCAGCAGCGGACAGACTAGCGGGATTTACGAGCAGTACTTC. Translating it yields CASSGQTSGIYEQYF. The chain is built from TRBV27 and TRBJ2-7; 11 nucleotides line up with TRBD2. CDR1 is MNHEY, CDR2 SMNVEV, per germline (reference sequence). With V trimmed by 6 bases and J by 4 bases, 8 bases remained unmatched. This CDR3 is built from 15 residues.

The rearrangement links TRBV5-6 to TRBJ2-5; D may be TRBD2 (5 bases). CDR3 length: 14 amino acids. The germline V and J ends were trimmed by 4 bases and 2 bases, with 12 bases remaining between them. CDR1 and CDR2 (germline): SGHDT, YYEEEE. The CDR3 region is CASSRLRGQETQYF. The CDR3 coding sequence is TGTGCCAGCAGCCGGCTACGGGGACAAGAGACCCAGTACTTC.

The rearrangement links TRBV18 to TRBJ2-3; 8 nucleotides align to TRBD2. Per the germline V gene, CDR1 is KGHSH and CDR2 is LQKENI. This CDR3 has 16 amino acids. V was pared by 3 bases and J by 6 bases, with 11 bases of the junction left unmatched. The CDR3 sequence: CASSPERAGVGDTQYF. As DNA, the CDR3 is TGTGCCAGCTCACCCGAGAGAGCGGGAGTAGGTGATACGCAGTATTTT.

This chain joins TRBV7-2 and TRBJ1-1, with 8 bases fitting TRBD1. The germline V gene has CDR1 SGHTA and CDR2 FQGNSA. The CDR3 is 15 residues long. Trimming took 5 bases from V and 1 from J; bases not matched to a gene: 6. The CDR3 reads CASSTQGAPNTEAFF. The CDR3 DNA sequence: TGTGCCAGCAGCACTCAGGGGGCCCCGAACACTGAAGCTTTCTTT.

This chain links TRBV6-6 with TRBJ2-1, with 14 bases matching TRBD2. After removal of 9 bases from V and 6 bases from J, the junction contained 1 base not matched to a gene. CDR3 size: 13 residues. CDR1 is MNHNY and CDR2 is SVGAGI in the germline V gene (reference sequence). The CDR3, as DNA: TGTGCCAGTGGGACTAGCGGGAGCAATGAGCAGTTCTTC. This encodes CASGTSGSNEQFF.

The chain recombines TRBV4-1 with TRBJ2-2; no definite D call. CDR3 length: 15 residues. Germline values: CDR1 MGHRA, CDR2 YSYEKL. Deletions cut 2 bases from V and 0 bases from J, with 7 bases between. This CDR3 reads CASSQFTTNTGELFF. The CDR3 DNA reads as TGCGCCAGCAGCCAATTCACAACGAACACCGGGGAGCTGTTTTTT.

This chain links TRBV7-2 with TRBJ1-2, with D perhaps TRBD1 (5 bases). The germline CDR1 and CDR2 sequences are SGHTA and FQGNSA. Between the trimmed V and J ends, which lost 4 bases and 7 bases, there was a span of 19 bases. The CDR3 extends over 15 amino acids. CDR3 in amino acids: CASSSEGTGGRGYTF. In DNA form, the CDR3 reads TGTGCCAGCAGCTCAGAGGGAACCGGGGGTCGTGGCTACACCTTC.

CDR3 coding DNA: TGTGCCAGCAAGGAGATCCCCTCTGGAAACACCATATATTTT. Translation gives CASKEIPSGNTIYF. The chain uses TRBV27 and TRBJ1-3; unclear D gene. V lost 7 bases to trimming and J lost 0 bases, with 10 bases between them. This CDR3 is 14 amino acids long. Germline CDR1 and CDR2: MNHEY and SMNVEV (reference sequence).

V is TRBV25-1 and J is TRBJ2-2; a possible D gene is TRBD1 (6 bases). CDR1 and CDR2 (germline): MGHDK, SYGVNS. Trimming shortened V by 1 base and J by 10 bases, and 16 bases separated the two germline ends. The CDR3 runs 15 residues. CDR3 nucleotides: TGTGCCAGCAGTGAATTTAGAGGGGGTCAAGAGGAGCTGTTTTTT. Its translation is CASSEFRGGQEELFF.